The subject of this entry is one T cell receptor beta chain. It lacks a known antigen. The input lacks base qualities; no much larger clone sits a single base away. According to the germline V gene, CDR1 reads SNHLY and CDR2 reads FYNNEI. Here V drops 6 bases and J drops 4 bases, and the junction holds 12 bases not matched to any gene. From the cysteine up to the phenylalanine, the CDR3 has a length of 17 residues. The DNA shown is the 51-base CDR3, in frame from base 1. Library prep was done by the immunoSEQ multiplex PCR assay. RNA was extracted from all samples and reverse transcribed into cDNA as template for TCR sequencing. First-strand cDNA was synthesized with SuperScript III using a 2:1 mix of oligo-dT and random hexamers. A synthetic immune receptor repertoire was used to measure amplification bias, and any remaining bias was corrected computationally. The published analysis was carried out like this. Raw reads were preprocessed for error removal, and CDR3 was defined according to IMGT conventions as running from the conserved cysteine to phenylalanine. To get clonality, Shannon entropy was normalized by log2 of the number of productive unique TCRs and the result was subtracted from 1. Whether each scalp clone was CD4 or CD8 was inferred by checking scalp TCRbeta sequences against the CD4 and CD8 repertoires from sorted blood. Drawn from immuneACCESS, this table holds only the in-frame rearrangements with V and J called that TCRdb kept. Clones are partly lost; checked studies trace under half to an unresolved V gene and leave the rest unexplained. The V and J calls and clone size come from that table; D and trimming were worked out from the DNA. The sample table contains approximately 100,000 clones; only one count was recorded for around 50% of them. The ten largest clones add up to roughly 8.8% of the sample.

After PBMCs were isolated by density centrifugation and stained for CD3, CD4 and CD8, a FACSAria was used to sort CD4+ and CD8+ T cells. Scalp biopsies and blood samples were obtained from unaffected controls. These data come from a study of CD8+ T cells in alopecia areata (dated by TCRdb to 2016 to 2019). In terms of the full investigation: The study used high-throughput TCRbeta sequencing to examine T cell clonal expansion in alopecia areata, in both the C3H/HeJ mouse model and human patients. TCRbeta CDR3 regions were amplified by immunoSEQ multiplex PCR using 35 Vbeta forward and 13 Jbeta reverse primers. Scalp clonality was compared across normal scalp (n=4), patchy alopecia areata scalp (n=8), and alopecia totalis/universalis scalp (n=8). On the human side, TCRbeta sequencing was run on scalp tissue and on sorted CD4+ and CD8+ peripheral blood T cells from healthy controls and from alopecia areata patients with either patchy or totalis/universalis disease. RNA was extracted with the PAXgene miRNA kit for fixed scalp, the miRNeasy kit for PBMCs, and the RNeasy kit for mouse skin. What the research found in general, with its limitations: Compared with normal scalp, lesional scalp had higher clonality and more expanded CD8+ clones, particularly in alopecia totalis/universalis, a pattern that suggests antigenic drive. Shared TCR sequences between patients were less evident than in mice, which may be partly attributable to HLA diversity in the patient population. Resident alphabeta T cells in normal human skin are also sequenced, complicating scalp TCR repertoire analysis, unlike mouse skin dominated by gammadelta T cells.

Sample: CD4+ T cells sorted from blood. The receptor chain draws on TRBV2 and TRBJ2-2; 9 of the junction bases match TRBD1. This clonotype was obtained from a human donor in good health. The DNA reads TGTGCCAGCAGCATCAGGCGGGGACAGGGTGGCACCGGGGAGCTGTTTTTT. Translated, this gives CASSIRRGQGGTGELFF. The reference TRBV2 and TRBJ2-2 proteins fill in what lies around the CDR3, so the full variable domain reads EPEVTQTPSHQVTQMGQEVILRCVPISNHLYFYWYRQILGQKVEFLVSFYNNEISEKSEIFDDQFSVERPDGSNFTLKIRSTKLEDSAMYFCASSIRRGQGGTGELFFGEGSRLTVL.